The rows below give T cell receptor beta chains drawn from one sample of a study of cytomegalovirus exposure and HLA in healthy donors. The repertoire was sequenced with immunoSEQ multiplex PCR; TCRdb's copy has only in-frame clones and lacks some. In the table there are fewer than 130,000 clones, about 86% of which are singletons. The material sequenced was PBMCs. The receptors were gathered from a man in his forties in good health and CMV-seronegative. The CDR3 runs from the conserved cysteine through the conserved F or W. Each record gives: D gene, clone size, J gene, V gene, CDR3 protein, CDR3 DNA. The D gene is left open where the match is weak. Not all rows give a size; the values are once, few, many and, for expanded clones, a class.

- | - | TRBJ1-2 | TRBV5-6 | CASIQRGLIPAYGYTF | TGTGCCAGCATCCAAAGGGGGTTGATCCCTGCCTATGGCTACACCTTC
- | - | TRBJ2-2 | TRBV7-9 | CASTTGENTGELFF | TGTGCCAGCACCACGGGGGAGAACACCGGGGAGCTGTTTTTT
- | once | TRBJ2-2 | TRBV5-1 | CASSPLGGFSENTGELFF | TGCGCCAGCAGCCCCCTAGGCGGCTTCTCAGAGAACACCGGGGAGCTGTTTTTT
- | - | TRBJ1-2 | TRBV27 | CASSLRGLEGYTF | TGTGCCAGCAGTTTACGAGGGTTAGAAGGCTACACCTTC
TRBD2 | - | TRBJ2-7 | TRBV5-4 | CASSSRGGPTYEQYF | TGTGCCAGCAGCTCGCGGGGGGGGCCCACCTACGAGCAGTACTTC
TRBD1 | few | TRBJ2-2 | TRBV4-2 | CASSLFFRGRTGELFF | TGTGCCAGCAGCCTCTTCTTTAGGGGGCGTACCGGGGAGCTGTTTTTT
- | - | TRBJ1-1 | TRBV5-1 | CASSSGTKGNTEAFF | TGCGCCAGCAGCTCCGGGACAAAGGGGAACACTGAAGCTTTCTTT
- | - | TRBJ2-4 | TRBV6-1 | CASSEARHPNIQYF | TGTGCCAGCAGTGAAGCGCGGCATCCTAACATTCAGTACTTC
- | - | TRBJ2-2 | TRBV6-5 | CASSYSSGYTGELFF | TGTGCCAGCAGTTACTCGTCGGGGTACACCGGGGAGCTGTTTTTT
- | - | TRBJ2-7 | TRBV6-5 | CASSYSETGTYEQYF | TGTGCCAGCAGTTACTCAGAGACGGGAACCTACGAGCAGTACTTC
- | - | TRBJ2-7 | TRBV30 | CAWSVQPYEQYF | TGTGCCTGGAGTGTACAGCCCTACGAGCAGTACTTC